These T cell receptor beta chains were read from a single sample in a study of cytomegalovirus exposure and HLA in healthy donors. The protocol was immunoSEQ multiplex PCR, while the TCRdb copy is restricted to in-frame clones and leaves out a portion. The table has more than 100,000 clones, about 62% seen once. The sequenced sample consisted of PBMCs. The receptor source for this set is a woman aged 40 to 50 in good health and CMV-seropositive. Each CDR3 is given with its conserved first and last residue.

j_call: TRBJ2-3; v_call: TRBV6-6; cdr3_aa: CASSERGRIPTDTQYF
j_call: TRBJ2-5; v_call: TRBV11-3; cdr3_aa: CASSPGTAQETQYF
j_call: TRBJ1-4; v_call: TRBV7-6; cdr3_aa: CASSQRGGAGEKLFF
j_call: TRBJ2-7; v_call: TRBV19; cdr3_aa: CARGWVLSYEQYF
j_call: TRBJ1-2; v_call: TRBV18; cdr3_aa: CASSPLGTNSNYGYTF
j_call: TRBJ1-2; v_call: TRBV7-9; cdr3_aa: CSSSDTPGTGTF
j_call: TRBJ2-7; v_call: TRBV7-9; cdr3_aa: CASSAGPLTGDYEQYF
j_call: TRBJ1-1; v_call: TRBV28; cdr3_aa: CASSLTRRAFF
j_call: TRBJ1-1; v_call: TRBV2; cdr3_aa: CASRPQGPTPEAFF
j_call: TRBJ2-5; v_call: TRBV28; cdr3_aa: CASSLSERGKTQYF
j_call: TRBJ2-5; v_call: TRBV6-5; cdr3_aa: CASSSTGETQYF
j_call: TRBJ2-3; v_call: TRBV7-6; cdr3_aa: CASSLTGEEDTQYF
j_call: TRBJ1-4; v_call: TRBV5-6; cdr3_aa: CASSLVRPTNEKLFF
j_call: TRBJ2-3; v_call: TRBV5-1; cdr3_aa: CASSPVRGPGTDTQYF
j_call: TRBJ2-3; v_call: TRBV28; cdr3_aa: CASSSGLDTQYF
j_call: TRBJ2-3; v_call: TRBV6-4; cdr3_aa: CASSPLAGGPDTQYF
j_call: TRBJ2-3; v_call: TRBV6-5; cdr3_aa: CASSYTFTDTQYF
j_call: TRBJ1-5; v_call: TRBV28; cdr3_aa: CASSLLITGSGQPQHF
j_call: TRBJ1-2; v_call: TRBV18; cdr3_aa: CASSPPSLGADGYTF
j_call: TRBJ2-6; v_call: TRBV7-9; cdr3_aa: CASSLKVSGGTGANVLTF